Included here is one T cell receptor (beta chain) sequence, with context. Germline assignment: CDR1 SGHRS and CDR2 YFSETQ. The ends lost 7 bases at V and 2 bases at J; junction bases unmatched: 7. CDR3 length equals 15 residues. The study ran its PCR with 60 Vbeta and 13 Jbeta primers. The assay was immunoSEQ multiplex PCR, and TCRdb's table has in-frame clones only and misses some. The table includes some 93,000 clones, 82% detected once. These data come from a study of cytomegalovirus exposure and HLA in healthy donors. This sequence joins TRBV5-1 and TRBJ1-3; TRBD1 agrees at 9 bases. Sample: PBMCs. The TCR comes from a man aged 50-59 years in good health and CMV-seronegative. The CDR3 reads CASGTGTGTGNTIYF. In DNA form, the CDR3 reads TGCGCCAGCGGCACCGGGACAGGGACTGGAAACACCATATATTTT.